The 14 T cell receptor beta chains below come from one sample, sequenced in a study of cytomegalovirus exposure and HLA in healthy donors. Both 60 Vbeta primers and 13 Jbeta primers went into the PCR. Generated by immunoSEQ multiplex PCR, the TCRdb table keeps only in-frame clones and is missing some. Among around 130,000 clones listed, 80% to 85% were seen once. Sequencing was performed on PBMCs. All receptors derive from a boy aged 5-17 years in good health and CMV-seronegative.

CDR3 nucleotide sequence: TGTGCCTGGAGTTGGGCTCGGCTCAATGAGCAGTTCTTC. Residues: CAWSWARLNEQFF. This chain uses TRBV30 with TRBJ2-1, with unresolved D. With 2 bases removed from V and 6 bases from J, the gap between germline ends came to 11 bases. This CDR3 spans 13 amino acids. Germline loops: CDR1 GTSNPN, CDR2 SVGIG (reference sequence).

This clone was seen more than once but under ten times. The chain is built from TRBV11-1 and TRBJ2-7, with TRBD2 matching over 13 bases. Trimming at V came to 4 bases and at J to 3 bases, leaving 3 bases not matched to a gene. Per germline, CDR1 SGHAT and CDR2 FQDESV (reference sequence). This CDR3 is 15 amino acids long. The CDR3 DNA sequence: TGTGCCAGCAGCTCTGGGACTAGCGGGATCTACGAGCAGTACTTC. Translating gives CASSSGTSGIYEQYF.

J is TRBJ2-7 and V is TRBV5-1; maybe TRBD1 (6 bases). CDR3 size: 15 residues. Germline CDR1 is SGHRS and CDR2 is YFSETQ. The V and J ends lost 4 bases and 1 base respectively, with 15 bases between them. The CDR3 is CASSLDGTQSYEQYF. The CDR3 nucleotides are TGCGCCAGCAGCCTCGACGGGACACAGTCCTACGAGCAGTACTTC.

The chain combines TRBV27 with TRBJ2-7, with 12 bases that match TRBD2. V gave up 3 bases and J gave up 4 bases; unmatched junction bases: 7. CDR1 MNHEY and CDR2 SMNVEV come from the germline V gene (reference sequence). The CDR3 has 16 residues. This CDR3 reads CASSLGTSGSRYEQYF. CDR3 DNA: TGTGCCAGCAGTTTGGGGACTAGCGGGTCGCGTTACGAGCAGTACTTC.

The V gene is TRBV4-3, the J gene TRBJ1-2, with D hard to call. The CDR3 consists of 14 residues. Germline V gene sequence: CDR1 LGHNA, CDR2 YSLEER. V was shortened by 1 base and J by 2 bases, with 8 bases between the two germline ends. CDR3 sequence: CASSQVGLNYGYTF. As DNA, the CDR3 is TGCGCCAGCAGCCAAGTCGGGTTGAACTATGGCTACACCTTC.

This chain connects TRBV5-4 to TRBJ2-1; 9 bases map to TRBD1. The CDR3 sequence is 13 residues long. V trimming: 4 bases; J trimming: 6 bases; junction bases outside the gene matches: 2. The germline V gene has CDR1 SGHNT and CDR2 YYREEE (reference sequence). CDR3 amino acids: CASSPTGGNEQFF. CDR3 in DNA: TGTGCCAGCAGCCCGACAGGGGGCAATGAGCAGTTCTTC.

V gene TRBV6-5 combines with J gene TRBJ1-1; perhaps TRBD1 as D (5 bases). This CDR3 has 14 amino acids. V dropped 5 bases and J dropped 6 bases, with 16 bases sitting between them. Germline-derived CDR1 and CDR2 are MNHEY and SVGAGI. CDR3 region: CASSGGAGRPEAFF. In DNA form, the CDR3 reads TGTGCCAGCAGTGGAGGGGCAGGGCGGCCTGAAGCTTTCTTT.

The CDR3 spells CASSYTQGNEQFF. The CDR3 DNA is TGTGCCAGCAGTTATACACAGGGGAATGAGCAGTTCTTC. The chain has TRBV6-5 and TRBJ2-1; 7 bases fit TRBD1. Germline values: CDR1 MNHEY, CDR2 SVGAGI. The length of the CDR3 is 13 residues. J gave up 7 bases and V 3 bases, and 3 bases lay outside the gene matches.

This clone is a singleton in its sample. This sequence joins TRBV30 and TRBJ1-2; 8 nucleotides line up with TRBD1. This CDR3 has 13 amino acids. Germline V lookup: CDR1 GTSNPN, CDR2 SVGIG (reference sequence). The V and J ends lost 1 base and 8 bases, in that order; junction bases with no gene match: 6. In DNA form, the CDR3 reads TGTGCCTGGAGTGCCCGGACAGGGAGAGGCTACACCTTC. Its protein product is CAWSARTGRGYTF.

This chain uses TRBV27 with TRBJ2-1; TRBD2 aligns across 10 bases. This CDR3 spans 15 amino acids. Unmatched junction bases numbered 5, after V lost 2 bases and J lost 7 bases. Germline assignment: CDR1 MNHEY and CDR2 SMNVEV (reference sequence). CDR3 sequence reads: CASSLRLAGVNEQFF. Written as DNA, the CDR3 is TGTGCCAGCAGTTTAAGGCTAGCGGGAGTTAATGAGCAGTTCTTC.

The chain joins TRBV7-2 to TRBJ2-5; tentative D call: TRBD1 (5 bases). This CDR3 comprises 13 residues. V lost 2 bases and J lost 5, with 9 bases in between. The V gene's germline CDR1 is SGHTA and CDR2 FQGNSA. In DNA form, the CDR3 reads TGTGCCAGCAGCTTATCAGGGCGGGAGACCCAGTACTTC. Its protein is CASSLSGRETQYF.

The V gene is TRBV4-1, the J gene TRBJ1-4; D is undetermined. CDR3 length equals 14 residues. V dropped 4 bases and J dropped 10 bases, with 16 bases sitting between them. The germline V gene encodes CDR1 MGHRA and CDR2 YSYEKL. The CDR3 reads CASSRLVIAAKLFF. As DNA, the CDR3 is TGCGCCAGCAGCCGATTAGTAATAGCAGCAAAACTGTTTTTT.

The chain links TRBV11-1 to TRBJ2-1, with D perhaps matching TRBD2 (5 bases). CDR1 and CDR2 (germline): SGHAT, FQDESV (reference sequence). This CDR3 spans 16 amino acids. V lost 0 bases and J lost 10, with 19 bases in between. CDR3: CASSLALDSYEGEQFF. The CDR3, as DNA: TGTGCCAGCAGCTTAGCACTCGACTCCTACGAGGGCGAGCAGTTCTTC.

This chain uses TRBV30 with TRBJ2-7; 10 bases map to TRBD2. Per germline, CDR1 GTSNPN and CDR2 SVGIG (reference sequence). The CDR3 sequence is 16 residues long. V shed 5 bases and J 1 base; nucleotides not matched to a gene: 11. CDR3 bases: TGTGCCTGGCCGATAGCGGGAGGAGTCTCGTCCTACGAGCAGTACTTC. This sequence encodes CAWPIAGGVSSYEQYF.